The rows below give T cell receptor beta chains drawn from one sample of a study of graft-versus-host responses after intestinal transplantation. Assay used: immunoSEQ multiplex PCR; TCRdb lists only in-frame clones, some missing. The data hold 9,000 to 10,000 clones, with around 94% observed a single time. Sample: PBMCs, taken 8 days after intestinal transplant. The receptors stem from a human patient who received an intestinal transplant, so some T cells may come from the graft donor. Both conserved end residues are part of each CDR3. D genes are given only for firm matches.

d_gene | j_gene | len | v_gene | CDR3nt | CDR3aa
TRBD2 | TRBJ2-4 | 14 | TRBV4-1 | TGCGCCAGCAGCCGACCCGGGGGGAAAAACATTCAGTACTTC | CASSRPGGKNIQYF
NA | TRBJ1-2 | 13 | TRBV28 | TGTGCCAGCAGCCTCCGAGAGGACTATGGCTACACCTTC | CASSLREDYGYTF
NA | TRBJ2-3 | 15 | TRBV5-1 | TGCGCCAGCAGCTTGGGACAGGCAGGGACAGATACGCAGTATTTT | CASSLGQAGTDTQYF
NA | TRBJ1-6 | 14 | TRBV19 | TGTGCCAGTAGTCCGGGGAGTCCAAATTCACCCCTCCACTTT | CASSPGSPNSPLHF
NA | TRBJ1-3 | 16 | TRBV5-8 | TGTGCCAGCAGCACTGGACCGCCGGACTATGGAAACACCATATATTTT | CASSTGPPDYGNTIYF
NA | TRBJ2-7 | 13 | TRBV6-5 | TGTGCCAGCAGTTTACAGGGTTCCTACGAGCAGTACTTC | CASSLQGSYEQYF
NA | TRBJ2-4 | 15 | TRBV5-1 | TGCGCCATCGACACAGGGAAATTAACCAAAAACATTCAGTACTTC | CAIDTGKLTKNIQYF
NA | TRBJ2-5 | 14 | TRBV19 | TGTGCCAGTAGCCCCAGGGCAGCTCAAGAGACCCAGTACTTC | CASSPRAAQETQYF
NA | TRBJ2-7 | 15 | TRBV6-1 | TGTGCCAGCAGTGAAAGGGGGGCAGGGTTGTACGAGCAGTACTTC | CASSERGAGLYEQYF
NA | TRBJ2-7 | 14 | TRBV11-2 | TGTGCCAGCAGCTTAGGACAGGACATCTACGAGCAGTACTTC | CASSLGQDIYEQYF
NA | TRBJ2-7 | 11 | TRBV6-1 | TGTGCCAGCAGTGAATACGACGAGCAGTACTTC | CASSEYDEQYF
NA | TRBJ2-3 | 12 | TRBV5-6 | TGTGCCAGCAGCTACCCCACAGATACGCAGTATTTT | CASSYPTDTQYF
TRBD1 | TRBJ1-1 | 15 | TRBV27 | TGTGCCAGCACCGGGGACAGGGGGTTGCTCACTGAAGCTTTCTTT | CASTGDRGLLTEAFF
TRBD1 | TRBJ1-1 | 17 | TRBV11-3 | TGTGCCAGCAGCTCTAGAACGGGACAGGGGGCCGCAACTGAAGCTTTCTTT | CASSSRTGQGAATEAFF
NA | TRBJ1-2 | 13 | TRBV25-1 | TGTGCCAGCAGCTCTGACGGCTACTATGGCTACACCTTC | CASSSDGYYGYTF
NA | TRBJ1-1 | 17 | TRBV11-2 | TGTGCCAGCAGCTTATTTACCCGCCCTACACCCAACACTGAAGCTTTCTTT | CASSLFTRPTPNTEAFF
NA | TRBJ1-5 | 13 | TRBV2 | TGTGCCAGCGGTCTACGAGAAGATCAGCCCCAGCATTTT | CASGLREDQPQHF
NA | TRBJ1-1 | 14 | TRBV28 | TGTGCCAGCAGTACCCCGGGGGAAGGGGCAGAAGCTTTCTTT | CASSTPGEGAEAFF
NA | TRBJ1-3 | 15 | TRBV6-5 | TGTGCCAGCAGTTACTCCGGGACAAATGGAAACACCATATATTTT | CASSYSGTNGNTIYF
TRBD1 | TRBJ1-5 | 13 | TRBV19 | TGTGCCAGTAGTATGACAGGGTTTCAGCCCCAGCATTTT | CASSMTGFQPQHF
TRBD1 | TRBJ2-7 | 16 | TRBV19 | TGTGCCAGTAGTCAAAGACCGGGACAGGGGTTGGGCGAGCAGTACTTC | CASSQRPGQGLGEQYF
NA | TRBJ1-4 | 14 | TRBV6-5 | TGTGCCAGCAGCCCGGGAGAAGGGGTCGAAAAACTGTTTTTT | CASSPGEGVEKLFF
TRBD1 | TRBJ1-2 | 15 | TRBV5-4 | TGTGCCAGCAGCTTGAGGTTACAGGGGTTCTATGGCTACACCTTC | CASSLRLQGFYGYTF